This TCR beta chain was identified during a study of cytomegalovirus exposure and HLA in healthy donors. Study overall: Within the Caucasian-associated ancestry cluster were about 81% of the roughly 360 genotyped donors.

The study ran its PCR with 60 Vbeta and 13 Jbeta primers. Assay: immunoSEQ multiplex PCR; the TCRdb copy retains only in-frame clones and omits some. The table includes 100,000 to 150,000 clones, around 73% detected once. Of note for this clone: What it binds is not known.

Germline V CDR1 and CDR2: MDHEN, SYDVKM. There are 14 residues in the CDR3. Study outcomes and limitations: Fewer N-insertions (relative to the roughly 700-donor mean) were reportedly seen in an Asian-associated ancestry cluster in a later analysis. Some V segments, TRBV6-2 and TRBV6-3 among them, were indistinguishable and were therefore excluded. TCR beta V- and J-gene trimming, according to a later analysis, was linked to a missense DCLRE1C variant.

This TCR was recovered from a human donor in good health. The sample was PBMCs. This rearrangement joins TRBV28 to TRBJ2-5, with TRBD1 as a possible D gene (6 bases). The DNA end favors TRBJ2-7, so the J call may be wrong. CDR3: CASRQQGITYEQYF. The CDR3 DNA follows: TGTGCCAGCAGACAACAGGGTATTACCTACGAGCAGTACTTC.